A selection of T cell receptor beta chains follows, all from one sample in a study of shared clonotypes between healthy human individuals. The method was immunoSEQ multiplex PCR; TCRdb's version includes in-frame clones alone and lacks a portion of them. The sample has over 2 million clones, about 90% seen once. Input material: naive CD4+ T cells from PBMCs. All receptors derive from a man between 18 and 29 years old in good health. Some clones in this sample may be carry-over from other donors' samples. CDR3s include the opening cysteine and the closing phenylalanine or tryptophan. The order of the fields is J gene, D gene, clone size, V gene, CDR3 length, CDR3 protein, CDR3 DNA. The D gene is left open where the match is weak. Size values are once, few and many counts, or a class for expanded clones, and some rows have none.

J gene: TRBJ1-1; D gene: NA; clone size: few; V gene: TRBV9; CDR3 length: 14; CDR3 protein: CASSAGTGETEAFF; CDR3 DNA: TGTGCCAGCAGCGCGGGGACGGGAGAAACTGAAGCTTTCTTT
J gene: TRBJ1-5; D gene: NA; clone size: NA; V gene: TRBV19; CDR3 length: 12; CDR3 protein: CASRGSNQPQHF; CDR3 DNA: TGTGCCAGTAGGGGGTCAAATCAGCCCCAGCATTTT
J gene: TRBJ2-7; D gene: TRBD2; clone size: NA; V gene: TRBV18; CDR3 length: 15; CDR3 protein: CASSPQREVTYEQYF; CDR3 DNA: TGTGCCAGCTCACCACAGCGGGAGGTAACCTACGAGCAGTACTTC
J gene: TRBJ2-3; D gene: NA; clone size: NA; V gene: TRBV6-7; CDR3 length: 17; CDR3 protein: CASSYGVWRVGTDTQYF; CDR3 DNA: TGTGCCAGCAGTTACGGAGTCTGGCGGGTGGGCACAGATACGCAGTATTTT
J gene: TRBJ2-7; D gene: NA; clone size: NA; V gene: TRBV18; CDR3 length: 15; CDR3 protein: CASSPRAGSSYEQYF; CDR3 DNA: TGTGCCAGCTCACCACGGGCAGGGAGCTCCTACGAGCAGTACTTC
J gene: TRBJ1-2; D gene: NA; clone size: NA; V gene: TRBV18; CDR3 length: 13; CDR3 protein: CASSPQGIHGYTF; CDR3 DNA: TGTGCCAGCTCACCACAGGGGATCCATGGCTACACCTTC
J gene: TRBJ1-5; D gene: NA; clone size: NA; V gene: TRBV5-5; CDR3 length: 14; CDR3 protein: CASSLYGQNQPQHF; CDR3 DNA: TGTGCCAGCAGCTTGTATGGCCAGAATCAGCCCCAGCATTTT
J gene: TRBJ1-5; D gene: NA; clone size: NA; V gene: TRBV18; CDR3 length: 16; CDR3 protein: CASSPQGNSNYQPQHF; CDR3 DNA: TGTGCCAGCTCACCACAGGGCAATTCCAACTATCAGCCCCAGCATTTT
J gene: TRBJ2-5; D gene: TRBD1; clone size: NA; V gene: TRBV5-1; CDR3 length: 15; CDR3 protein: CASSSQTGELETQYF; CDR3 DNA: TGCGCCAGCAGCAGTCAGACAGGGGAATTAGAGACCCAGTACTTC
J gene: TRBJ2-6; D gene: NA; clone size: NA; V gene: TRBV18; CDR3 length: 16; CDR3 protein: CASSPMTASGANVLTF; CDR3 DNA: TGTGCCAGCTCACCTATGACAGCCTCTGGGGCCAACGTCCTGACTTTC
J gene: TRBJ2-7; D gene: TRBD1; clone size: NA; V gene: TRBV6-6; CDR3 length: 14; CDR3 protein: CASSRGQGDYEQYF; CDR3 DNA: TGTGCCAGCTCCCGAGGACAGGGAGACTACGAGCAGTACTTC
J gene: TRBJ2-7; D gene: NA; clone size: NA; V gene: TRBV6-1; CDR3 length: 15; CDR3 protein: CASSARQRSSYEQYF; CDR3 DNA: TGTGCCAGCAGTGCTAGACAGAGGAGCTCCTACGAGCAGTACTTC
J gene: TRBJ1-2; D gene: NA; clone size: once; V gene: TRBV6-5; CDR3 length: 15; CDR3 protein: CASSYSTRGSYGYTF; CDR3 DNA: TGTGCCAGCAGTTACTCGACCCGGGGGTCCTATGGCTACACCTTC
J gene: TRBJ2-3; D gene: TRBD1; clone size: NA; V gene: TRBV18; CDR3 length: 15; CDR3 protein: CASTPGQGITDTQYF; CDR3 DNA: TGTGCCAGCACACCGGGACAGGGAATCACAGATACGCAGTATTTT
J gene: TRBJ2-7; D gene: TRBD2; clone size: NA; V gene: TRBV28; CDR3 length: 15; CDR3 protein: CASSWTSGRGYEQYF; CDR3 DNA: TGTGCCAGCAGTTGGACTAGCGGGAGAGGTTACGAGCAGTACTTC
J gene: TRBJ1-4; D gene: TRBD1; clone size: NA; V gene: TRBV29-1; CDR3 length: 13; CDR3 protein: CSVRTGTNEKLFF; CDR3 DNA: TGCAGCGTGAGGACAGGGACTAATGAAAAACTGTTTTTT
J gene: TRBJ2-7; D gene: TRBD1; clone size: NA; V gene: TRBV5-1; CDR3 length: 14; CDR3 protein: CASSAGTGDYEQYF; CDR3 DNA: TGCGCCAGCAGTGCTGGGACAGGGGACTACGAGCAGTACTTC
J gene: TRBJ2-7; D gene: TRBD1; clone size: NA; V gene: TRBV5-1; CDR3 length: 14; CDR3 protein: CASHLPETGDEQYF; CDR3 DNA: TGCGCCAGCCACCTACCTGAGACAGGGGACGAGCAGTACTTC